The 14 T cell receptor beta chains given below trace back to one sample, sequenced in a study of read filtering for tumor transcriptome and immune sequencing. Molecular barcoded adaptors covering alpha/delta and beta/gamma chains were used on 400 to 450 ng RNA. TCRdb passed the reads through MiXCR, listing each CDR3 protein once. The profile covers around 14,000 distinct CDR3 sequences, with 20% appearing a single time and about 84% taken by the ten largest. The sequencing sample was made of a population of CD138-negative cells sorted from bone marrow. These receptors were collected from a donor older than 35 with multiple myeloma.

The chain links TRBV7-9 to TRBJ2-7; D perhaps matches TRBD2 (6 bases). Germline-derived CDR1 and CDR2 are SEHNR and FQNEAQ (reference sequence). This CDR3 contains 12 residues. CDR3 nucleotide sequence: TGTGCAGTCGCCCCGGGAGAATACGAGCAGTACTTC. This gives the protein CAVAPGEYEQYF.

This clonotype was seen repeatedly, ten times or more. The chain combines TRBV4-2 with TRBJ2-1, with D possibly matching TRBD2 (6 bases). Trimming took 0 bases from V and 5 from J, leaving 11 bases between them. The germline V gene encodes CDR1 LGHNA and CDR2 YNFKEQ. This CDR3 is built from 15 residues. DNA for the CDR3: TGTGCCAGCAGCCAAGATTGGGGACTCCACAATGAGCAGTTCTTC. This gives the protein CASSQDWGLHNEQFF.

This clonotype appeared many times. The CDR3 loop reads CSASSGSGANVLTF. In nucleotides, the CDR3 is TGCAGTGCTAGTTCCGGGTCTGGGGCCAACGTCCTGACTTTC. J is TRBJ2-6 and V is TRBV20-1; the D is unclear. V was pared by 3 bases and J by 1 base, with 7 bases between. Per the germline V gene, CDR1 is DFQATT and CDR2 is SNEGSKA (reference sequence). The CDR3 is 14 amino acids.

The chain joins TRBV14 to TRBJ1-1; D gene ambiguous. Trimming shortened V by 2 bases and J by 3 bases, and 7 bases separated the two germline ends. The CDR3 is 13 residues long. Germline V lookup: CDR1 SGHDN, CDR2 FVKESK. The CDR3 spells CASSQQEDTEAFF. The CDR3 bases are TGTGCCAGCAGCCAACAGGAAGACACTGAAGCTTTCTTT.

This clonotype was counted at least ten times. This sequence joins TRBV18 and TRBJ2-1; possibly TRBD2 for D (6 bases). Trimming left V 3 bases short and J 1 base short, with 7 bases between. Germline V gene data show CDR1 as KGHSH and CDR2 as LQKENI. This CDR3 contains 14 residues. CDR3 coding DNA: TGTGCCAGCTCACCTCGGGGGTCCTACAATGAGCAGTTCTTC. The encoded protein is CASSPRGSYNEQFF.

The sample holds many counts of this clonotype. The rearrangement uses TRBV20-1 and TRBJ1-5, with a tentative D call TRBD1 (6 bases). The V and J ends lost 0 bases and 6 bases respectively, with 12 bases between them. Germline V lookup: CDR1 DFQATT, CDR2 SNEGSKA (reference sequence). This CDR3 comprises 14 residues. The CDR3 DNA follows: TGCAGTGCTAGAGAGGTATCGGGGGCTCAGCCCCAGCATTTT. Protein sequence: CSAREVSGAQPQHF.

This clonotype has at least ten counts. The rearrangement uses TRBV11-2 and TRBJ2-7, with D perhaps given as TRBD1 or TRBD2 (6 bases each). V was trimmed by 5 bases and J by 2 bases, leaving 19 bases between them. The CDR3 spans 16 residues. Germline CDR1 SGHAT, CDR2 FQNNGV. The CDR3 sequence is CASSLVRGPVPYEQYF. CDR3 DNA: TGTGCCAGCAGCCTTGTTCGGGGGCCTGTCCCCTACGAGCAGTACTTC. The full variable domain, in which reference TRBV11-2 and TRBJ2-7 provide the parts outside the CDR3, is EAGVAQSPRYKIIEKRQSVAFWCNPISGHATLYWYQQILGQGPKLLIQFQNNGVVDDSQLPKDRFSAERLKGVDSTLKIQPAKLEDSAVYLCASSLVRGPVPYEQYFGPGTRLTVT.

This clonotype was counted between two and nine times. The chain uses TRBV19 and TRBJ2-2, with D maybe TRBD1 (6 bases). The CDR3 loop spans 14 amino acids. Germline loops: CDR1 LNHDA, CDR2 SQIVND (reference sequence). V was trimmed by 11 bases and J by 1 base, leaving 14 bases between them. The chain's CDR3 is CAGRTTGNTGELFF. CDR3 in DNA: TGTGCCGGGAGAACGACAGGGAACACCGGGGAGCTGTTTTTT.

This clonotype has ten or more counts. CDR3 amino acids: CASSPMGGFSFPYNEQFF. CDR3 nucleotide sequence: TGTGCCAGCAGCCCAATGGGGGGATTCTCATTCCCTTACAATGAGCAGTTCTTC. V gene TRBV14 combines with J gene TRBJ2-1; tentative D call: TRBD2 (6 bases). V was clipped by 4 bases and J by 4 bases, with 23 bases between them. The CDR3 has 18 residues. Germline CDR1 is SGHDN and CDR2 is FVKESK. Variable domain in full (rest from reference TRBV14 and TRBJ2-1): EAGVTQFPSHSVIEKGQTVTLRCDPISGHDNLYWYRRVMGKEIKFLLHFVKESKQDESGMPNNRFLAERTGGTYSTLKVQPAELEDSGVYFCASSPMGGFSFPYNEQFFGPGTRLTVL.

This clonotype came up many times. This chain joins TRBV7-9 and TRBJ2-1, with 8 bases aligning to TRBD1. V lost 9 bases and J lost 5; bases outside the gene matches: 3. The CDR3 totals 12 residues. Germline CDR1 reads SEHNR; CDR2 reads FQNEAQ (reference sequence). The CDR3 region is CASRTGNNEQFF. CDR3 in DNA: TGTGCCAGTAGGACAGGGAACAATGAGCAGTTCTTC.

Only a few counts were recorded for this clonotype. The CDR3 DNA is TGTGCCAGCAGTCATCGACAGGGGACCGGGGAGCTGTTTTTT. It is translated as CASSHRQGTGELFF. The V call is TRBV6-5, the J call TRBJ2-2, with TRBD1 matching over 8 bases. This CDR3 is 14 amino acids long. The V gene's germline CDR1 is MNHEY and CDR2 SVGAGI. Trimming removed 5 bases from V and 5 bases from J; junction bases left unmatched: 4.

The rearrangement links TRBV19 to TRBJ1-2; D is perhaps TRBD1 (5 bases). Trimming took 5 bases from V and 7 from J, leaving 17 bases between them. Germline-derived CDR1 and CDR2 are LNHDA and SQIVND (reference sequence). This CDR3 has 14 amino acids. The CDR3 protein is CASSAGTQTCGYTF. CDR3 DNA sequence: TGTGCCAGTAGTGCCGGGACTCAAACCTGTGGCTACACCTTC.

CDR3 region: CASLTGTGELFF. In DNA form, the CDR3 reads TGTGCCAGCCTCACTGGCACCGGGGAGCTGTTTTTT. The V and J genes are TRBV7-6 and TRBJ2-2; D remains unclear. The CDR3 has 12 residues. In germline, CDR1 is SGHVS, CDR2 FNYEAQ. Trimming stripped 8 bases from V and 4 bases from J, with 8 bases between.

This clonotype was detected ten times or more. The V gene is TRBV5-1, the J gene TRBJ2-1; D gene ambiguous. Germline-derived CDR1 and CDR2 are SGHRS and YFSETQ. The CDR3 loop spans 15 amino acids. The V and J ends lost 0 bases and 0 bases respectively, with 7 bases between them. This CDR3 reads CASSLGQSSYNEQFF. CDR3 bases: TGCGCCAGCAGCTTGGGGCAGAGCTCCTACAATGAGCAGTTCTTC.